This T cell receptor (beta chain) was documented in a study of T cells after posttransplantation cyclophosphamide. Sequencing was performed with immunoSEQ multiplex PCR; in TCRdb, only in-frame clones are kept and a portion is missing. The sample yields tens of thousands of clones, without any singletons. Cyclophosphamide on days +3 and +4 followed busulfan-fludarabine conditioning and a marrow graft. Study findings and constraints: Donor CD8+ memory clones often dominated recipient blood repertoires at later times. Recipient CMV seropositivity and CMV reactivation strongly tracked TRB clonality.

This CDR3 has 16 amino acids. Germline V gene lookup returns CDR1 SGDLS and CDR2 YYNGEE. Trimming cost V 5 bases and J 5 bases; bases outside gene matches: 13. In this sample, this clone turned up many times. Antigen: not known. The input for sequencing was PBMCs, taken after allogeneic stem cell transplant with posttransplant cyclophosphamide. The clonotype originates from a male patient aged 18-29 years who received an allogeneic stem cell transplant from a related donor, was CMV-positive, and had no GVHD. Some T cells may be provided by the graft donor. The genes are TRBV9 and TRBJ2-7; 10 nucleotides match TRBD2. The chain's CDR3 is CASSADPSGSSHEQYF. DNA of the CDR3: TGTGCCAGCAGTGCAGACCCTAGCGGGAGTTCCCACGAGCAGTACTTC.